Shown below are 22 T cell receptor beta chains from a single sample sequenced in a study of somatic mutations in cytotoxic T cells in rheumatoid arthritis. This table comes from immunoSEQ multiplex PCR, and its TCRdb copy is limited to in-frame clones, with some not included. The sample lists 9,500 to 15,000 clones; around 83% were seen once. The sample comprised CD8+ T cells sorted from blood. The receptors were sampled from a woman in her fifties or sixties in good health.

The chain has TRBV11-2 and TRBJ1-1; the D is unclear. The germline CDR1 and CDR2 sequences are SGHAT and FQNNGV. Trimming removed 1 base from V and 1 base from J, with 4 bases in between. The CDR3 has 13 amino acids. The CDR3 nucleotides are TGTGCCAGCAGCTTAGTTCGGAACACTGAAGCTTTCTTT. Its protein is CASSLVRNTEAFF.

The rearrangement links TRBV7-8 to TRBJ2-7; D possibly corresponds to TRBD2 (7 bases). V shed 1 base and J shed 3 bases, with 13 bases lying between them. The CDR3 spans 15 residues. The germline CDR1 and CDR2 sequences are SGHVS and FQNEAQ. The DNA of the CDR3 is TGTGCCAGCAGCTTAGGCCAAGGGGGGGGCTACGAGCAGTACTTC. Translating it yields CASSLGQGGGYEQYF.

The CDR3 sequence: CASSDPPPGTGLNNYGYTF. The DNA for the CDR3 is TGTGCCAGCAGCGATCCCCCTCCGGGGACAGGGCTAAATAACTATGGCTACACCTTC. The genes are TRBV2 and TRBJ1-2, with TRBD1 matching over 9 bases. V was pared by 6 bases and J by 1 base, with 18 bases of the junction left unmatched. Germline V lookup: CDR1 SNHLY, CDR2 FYNNEI. The CDR3 is 19 residues long.

This clone has just one count. This rearrangement joins TRBV7-3 to TRBJ2-1; D gene uncertain. The germline CDR1 and CDR2 sequences are SGHTA and FQGTGA. Deletions cut 1 base from V and 0 bases from J, with 7 bases between. This CDR3 is built from 15 residues. The CDR3, as DNA: TGTGCCAGCAGCTTAATTGCTAGCTCCTACAATGAGCAGTTCTTC. Translation: CASSLIASSYNEQFF.

V and J are TRBV4-2 and TRBJ2-1, with D tentatively TRBD2 (7 bases). Germline V gene lookup returns CDR1 LGHNA and CDR2 YNFKEQ. CDR3 size: 13 residues. V lost 5 bases to trimming and J lost 7 bases, with 12 bases between them. CDR3 DNA sequence: TGTGCCAGCAGCTGGGGGGGGCCGAATGAGCAGTTCTTC. Its protein is CASSWGGPNEQFF.

This clone was observed a single time. The chain combines TRBV13 with TRBJ2-2; perhaps TRBD2 as D (7 bases). CDR3 length: 14 residues. Trimming cost V 9 bases and J 4 bases, with 15 bases left between them. The germline gives CDR1 PRHDT, CDR2 FYEKMQ (reference sequence). The chain's CDR3 is CASAGASGTGELFF. The CDR3 coding sequence is TGTGCCAGTGCAGGGGCTAGCGGCACCGGGGAGCTGTTTTTT.

The genes are TRBV2 and TRBJ2-3, with 9 bases aligning to TRBD1. The CDR3 is made up of 15 amino acids. Germline values: CDR1 SNHLY, CDR2 FYNNEI. V shed 2 bases and J 2 bases; nucleotides not matched to a gene: 2. CDR3 protein: CASSEWDRATDTQYF. In DNA, the CDR3 is TGTGCCAGCAGTGAATGGGACAGGGCCACAGATACGCAGTATTTT.

The genes are TRBV7-3 and TRBJ2-1, with 7 bases matching TRBD2. CDR1 SGHTA and CDR2 FQGTGA come from the germline V gene. This CDR3 has 15 amino acids. J lost 4 bases, V lost 2 bases, and 5 bases had no gene match. CDR3 residues: CASSLSASGYNEQFF. CDR3 DNA sequence: TGTGCCAGCAGCTTATCGGCTAGCGGTTACAATGAGCAGTTCTTC.

The V and J genes are TRBV7-9 and TRBJ2-3; D is uncertain. V shed 4 bases and J shed 5 bases, with 16 bases lying between them. Germline V gene sequence: CDR1 SEHNR, CDR2 FQNEAQ (reference sequence). The CDR3 consists of 15 residues. The CDR3 sequence: CASSSTDITVDTQYF. Written as DNA, the CDR3 is TGTGCCAGCAGCTCTACCGACATCACAGTAGATACGCAGTATTTT. The whole variable domain, remainder taken from reference TRBV7-9 and TRBJ2-3, is DTGVSQNPRHKITKRGQNVTFRCDPISEHNRLYWYRQTLGQGPEFLTYFQNEAQLEKSRLLSDRFSAERPKGSFSTLEIQRTEQGDSAMYLCASSSTDITVDTQYFGPGTRLTVL.

The gene calls are TRBV11-2 and TRBJ2-3, with D possibly matching TRBD2 (6 bases). The CDR3 runs 19 residues. The V gene's germline CDR1 is SGHAT and CDR2 FQNNGV. V was clipped by 1 base and J by 3 bases, with 23 bases between them. This CDR3 is CASSLGRQASRDLTDTQYF. The CDR3 DNA is TGTGCCAGCAGCTTAGGACGGCAGGCCTCGCGGGATTTAACAGATACGCAGTATTTT.

This rearrangement joins TRBV30 to TRBJ2-1; 8 positions agree with TRBD1. The CDR3 has 13 residues. The V gene end was trimmed by 5 bases and the J gene end by 2 bases; junction bases not matched to a gene: 2. From germline, CDR1 is GTSNPN and CDR2 SVGIG (reference sequence). The CDR3 here is CAWGTGPYNEQFF. The CDR3 DNA reads TGTGCCTGGGGGACAGGTCCCTACAATGAGCAGTTCTTC.

The rearrangement uses TRBV13 and TRBJ2-7; 9 bases line up with TRBD1. V dropped 4 bases and J dropped 4; count of bases not matched to a gene: 2. Germline CDR1 reads PRHDT; CDR2 reads FYEKMQ (reference sequence). The CDR3 extends over 13 amino acids. DNA for the CDR3: TGTGCCAGCAGCTGGGGACAGGGTTACGAGCAGTACTTC. This sequence encodes CASSWGQGYEQYF. Using reference TRBV13 and TRBJ2-7 for the parts outside the CDR3, the full variable domain is AAGVIQSPRHLIKEKRETATLKCYPIPRHDTVYWYQQGPGQDPQFLISFYEKMQSDKGSIPDRFSAQQFSDYHSELNMSSLELGDSALYFCASSWGQGYEQYFGPGTRLTVT.

The chain links TRBV9 to TRBJ1-4; D is perhaps TRBD1 (6 bases). V lost 3 bases to trimming and J lost 5 bases, with 14 bases between them. Germline assignment: CDR1 SGDLS and CDR2 YYNGEE. This CDR3 spans 15 amino acids. The DNA for the CDR3 is TGTGCCAGCAGCGGAGAGGGGGTTCCCAATGAAAAACTGTTTTTT. Encoded protein: CASSGEGVPNEKLFF.

This clone was found once. The rearrangement joins TRBV5-1 to TRBJ2-2; D gene unclear. CDR1 is SGHRS and CDR2 is YFSETQ in the germline V gene. CDR3 length equals 12 residues. Trimming pared 6 bases from V and 7 bases from J, leaving 10 bases between. As DNA, the CDR3 is TGCGCCAGCACCCTGAGAGGCGGGGAGCTGTTTTTT. Translated: CASTLRGGELFF.

The genes are TRBV9 and TRBJ1-1, with 7 bases matching TRBD1. Germline values: CDR1 SGDLS, CDR2 YYNGEE. The CDR3 loop spans 15 amino acids. V was clipped by 0 bases and J by 8 bases; unmatched bases: 10. The CDR3 spells CASSVEGDRDSEAFF. As DNA, the CDR3 is TGTGCCAGCAGCGTAGAGGGCGACAGGGATTCGGAAGCTTTCTTT.

A single count supports this clone. The chain uses TRBV5-4 and TRBJ2-5; 9 bases are a match to TRBD2. J lost 1 base, V lost 0 bases, and 7 bases had no gene match. The germline V gene has CDR1 SGHNT and CDR2 YYREEE (reference sequence). The CDR3 totals 17 residues. The CDR3 region has the DNA TGTGCCAGCAGCTTGGCCCTGGGACTAGCCCCCCAAGAGACCCAGTACTTC. Its protein is CASSLALGLAPQETQYF.

V gene TRBV7-9 combines with J gene TRBJ1-4, with D maybe TRBD1 (6 bases). The CDR3 runs 15 residues. The V gene lost 5 bases and the J gene lost 4 bases, with 14 bases spanning the gap. Looked up from germline, CDR1 is SEHNR and CDR2 is FQNEAQ (reference sequence). CDR3 region: CASSLRTVDNEKLFF. In DNA, the CDR3 is TGTGCCAGCAGCCTTCGGACAGTGGATAATGAAAAACTGTTTTTT.

A remark on this clone: The sample contains more than one DNA sequence encoding this CDR3. The gene calls are TRBV9 and TRBJ2-3; 7 bases map to TRBD1. Per the germline V gene, CDR1 is SGDLS and CDR2 is YYNGEE. V lost 3 bases to trimming and J lost 2 bases; unmatched junction nucleotides: 6. The CDR3 is 15 residues long. The CDR3 here is CASSATGTVTDTQYF. The CDR3 DNA reads as TGTGCCAGCAGCGCTACCGGGACAGTCACAGATACGCAGTATTTT.

This chain connects TRBV28 to TRBJ2-5; D is undetermined. V lost 2 bases, J lost 2 bases, and 9 bases lay in between. The V gene's germline CDR1 is MDHEN and CDR2 SYDVKM. The length of the CDR3 is 14 residues. This CDR3 reads CASSLGEEQETQYF. Written as DNA, the CDR3 is TGTGCCAGCAGTTTAGGAGAGGAACAAGAGACCCAGTACTTC.

Comments on this clone: The identical CDR3 is also encoded by other nucleotide sequences in the sample. The V call is TRBV7-3, the J call TRBJ2-5, with TRBD2 matching over 7 bases. Trimming took 3 bases from V and 5 from J; bases not matched to a gene: 3. Germline assignment: CDR1 SGHTA and CDR2 FQGTGA. This CDR3 contains 13 residues. CDR3 sequence (DNA): TGTGCCAGCAGCTTGGGACTAAGGGAGACCCAGTACTTC. It encodes CASSLGLRETQYF.

This rearrangement joins TRBV25-1 to TRBJ2-1, with TRBD2 matching 7 bases. V lost 1 base, J lost 0 bases, and 6 bases stayed unmatched. Germline assignment: CDR1 MGHDK and CDR2 SYGVNS. This CDR3 has 17 amino acids. The CDR3 nucleotides are TGTGCCAGCAGTGAATCGGGGGGACTGAGCTCCTACAATGAGCAGTTCTTC. Encoded protein: CASSESGGLSSYNEQFF.

The V gene is TRBV28, the J gene TRBJ2-7; tentative D call: TRBD2 (5 bases). The CDR3 spans 13 residues. V shed 5 bases and J shed 4 bases, with 12 bases lying between them. Germline lookup yields CDR1 MDHEN and CDR2 SYDVKM. Written as DNA, the CDR3 is TGTGCCAGCAGTCCGCGGACTTTATACGAGCAGTACGTC. It is translated as CASSPRTLYEQYV.